In this sample, the clone carrying this TCR beta chain turned up many times. Its specificity is not known. These data come from a study of blood T cells in healthy people across ages. The use of a sample-barcoded 5' primer and a J-beta primer mix characterized a second PCR of roughly 7 to 12 cycles. One entry per CDR3 protein results from TCRdb running MiXCR on the 5' RACE reads. Among approximately 1,000,000 distinct CDR3 sequences listed, roughly two fifths were seen once. The sample providers were healthy Caucasian people from Russia, aged about 6 to 95. Overall study results and limits: Diversity estimates from one million T cells were considered underestimates. Strong correlation linked observed beta diversity and percent naive T cells.

The CDR3 contains 12 residues. V lost 6 bases and J lost 15, with 21 bases in between. Germline V gene lookup returns CDR1 SQVTM and CDR2 ANQGSEA. The sample comprised blood. This chain links TRBV29-1 with TRBJ2-1; possible D gene TRBD1, 5 bases. The receptor comes from a man between 18 and 29 years old in good health. The CDR3 here is CSVTSLGAVLFF. The DNA of the CDR3 is TGCAGCGTGACTTCTCTTGGGGCAGTACTGTTCTTC.